A single TCR beta chain is shown here with its context. The sample is drawn from a study of shared clonotypes between healthy human individuals. Germline V gene lookup returns CDR1 SGHRS and CDR2 YFSETQ. V lost 0 bases and J lost 6, with 7 bases in between. CDR3 length: 13 amino acids. The protocol was immunoSEQ multiplex PCR, while the TCRdb copy is restricted to in-frame clones and leaves out a portion. The sample has roughly 2.4 million clones, approximately 94% seen once; the top ten hold around 0.13%. Material for sequencing was naive CD4+ T cells sorted from blood. Subset defined: CD45RA+ positively selected. This clonotype originated in a man younger than 35 in good health. The chain has TRBV5-1 and TRBJ2-1; D is unclear. In nucleotides, the CDR3 is TGCGCCAGCAGCTTGGAGTTGTTCAATGAGCAGTTCTTC. It yields the protein CASSLELFNEQFF.